Presented here are 16 T cell receptor beta chains from one specimen sequenced in a study of cytotoxic CD8 clonotypes in ibrutinib-treated CLL. Produced via immunoSEQ multiplex PCR; TCRdb's table is partial and in-frame only. The table records over 120,000 clones, 76% of them present only once. The sample in question was PBMCs, obtained after 24 months of ibrutinib treatment. The receptor source for this set is a human donor with chronic lymphocytic leukemia.

The J gene is TRBJ1-1, the V gene TRBV6-6; no definite D call. Germline V gives CDR1 MNHNY, CDR2 SVGAGI (reference sequence). With 2 bases removed from V and 3 bases from J, the gap between germline ends came to 7 bases. The CDR3 spans 13 residues. The CDR3 sequence is CASSYPQYTEAFF. The CDR3 bases are TGTGCCAGCAGTTACCCCCAGTACACTGAAGCTTTCTTT.

The V gene is TRBV2, the J gene TRBJ1-1; D is uncertain. Trimming removed 7 bases from V and 6 bases from J, with 24 bases in between. The CDR3 runs 16 residues. Looked up from germline, CDR1 is SNHLY and CDR2 is FYNNEI. CDR3 amino acids: CASNPDPGLRQAEAFF. The CDR3, as DNA: TGTGCCAGCAACCCGGACCCCGGACTAAGGCAAGCTGAAGCTTTCTTT.

The rearrangement links TRBV5-8 to TRBJ1-3; D call uncertain. Trimming left V 4 bases short and J 0 bases short, with 5 bases between. Germline V gene lookup returns CDR1 SGHTS and CDR2 YDEGEE. There are 13 residues in the CDR3. CDR3 region: CASSGLSGNTIYF. The CDR3 DNA follows: TGTGCCAGCAGCGGTCTCTCTGGAAACACCATATATTTT.

There are a few counts of this clone. The chain carries TRBV9 and TRBJ1-1; TRBD1 is a possible D gene (6 bases). V gave up 4 bases and J gave up 10 bases, with 17 bases separating them. The CDR3 is 13 amino acids. Germline loops: CDR1 SGDLS, CDR2 YYNGEE. Here the CDR3 reads CASSPRAQGGAFF. CDR3 in DNA: TGTGCCAGCAGCCCCCGGGCACAGGGTGGAGCTTTCTTT.

The chain carries TRBV5-8 and TRBJ2-6; D gene ambiguous. The V gene lost 9 bases and the J gene lost 0 bases, with 19 bases spanning the gap. This CDR3 contains 17 residues. Germline V gene data show CDR1 as SGHTS and CDR2 as YDEGEE. CDR3 bases: TGTGCCACCCCCCCAGCTTGGTCACCCTCTGGGGCCAACGTCCTGACTTTC. It specifies CATPPAWSPSGANVLTF.

The sample holds a few counts of this clone. The V gene is TRBV7-2, the J gene TRBJ2-7; 14 bases fit TRBD2. Trimming at V came to 0 bases and at J to 6 bases, leaving 1 base not matched to a gene. This CDR3 contains 15 residues. CDR1 and CDR2 from the germline V gene are SGHTA and FQGNSA. The CDR3 DNA is TGTGCCAGCAGCTTAGCGACTAGCGGGAGGGGCGAGCAGTACTTC. Amino acid sequence: CASSLATSGRGEQYF.

This clone is a singleton in its sample. The chain links TRBV5-6 to TRBJ1-5; D uncertain. The V end was cut by 4 bases, the J end by 5 bases, with 19 bases between. Germline V gene lookup returns CDR1 SGHDT and CDR2 YYEEEE. The CDR3 extends over 16 amino acids. The chain's CDR3 is CASSRLKGSPYQPQHF. The CDR3 DNA sequence: TGTGCCAGCAGCCGCCTTAAGGGCTCTCCTTATCAGCCCCAGCATTTT.

The V gene is TRBV4-3, the J gene TRBJ2-2; D gene uncertain. CDR1 and CDR2 (germline): LGHNA, YSLEER. V lost 0 bases and J lost 6, with 17 bases in between. This CDR3 is built from 17 residues. As DNA, the CDR3 is TGCGCCAGCAGCCAAGATGGGCTCTCGGGTTCGGCCGGGGAGCTGTTTTTT. Protein sequence: CASSQDGLSGSAGELFF.

The chain employs TRBV7-8 and TRBJ1-5, with D unclear. The CDR3 length is 15 residues. CDR1 SGHVS and CDR2 FQNEAQ come from the germline V gene. Trimming took off 5 bases at V and 2 bases at J, with 13 bases between the two ends. CDR3 sequence (DNA): TGTGCCAGCAGCATACTGGACGGGGGCAATCAGCCCCAGCATTTT. Protein product: CASSILDGGNQPQHF.

This chain links TRBV4-3 with TRBJ2-6, with D perhaps assigned TRBD1 or TRBD2 (5 bases each). This CDR3 is built from 16 residues. Per germline, CDR1 LGHNA and CDR2 YSLEER. Trimming pared 4 bases from V and 5 bases from J, leaving 15 bases between. CDR3 amino acids: CASSPAGGTRANVLTF. CDR3 coding DNA: TGCGCCAGCAGCCCCGCTGGGGGAACAAGGGCCAACGTCCTGACTTTC.

The chain joins TRBV25-1 to TRBJ1-1, with a possible D match to TRBD1 (5 bases). The CDR3 loop spans 14 amino acids. CDR1 and CDR2 from the germline V gene are MGHDK and SYGVNS. The V gene lost 6 bases and the J gene lost 4 bases, with 15 bases spanning the gap. The CDR3 loop is CASRDTRGGTEAFF. The DNA of the CDR3 is TGTGCCAGCAGGGACACCCGGGGGGGCACTGAAGCTTTCTTT.

The rearrangement joins TRBV6-1 to TRBJ2-7; D uncertain. Between the trimmed V and J ends, which lost 0 bases and 4 bases, there was a span of 10 bases. Germline V gene data show CDR1 as MNHNS and CDR2 as SASEGT. This CDR3 comprises 14 residues. The CDR3 DNA reads TGTGCCAGCAGTGAAGCTTGGGAAGGGTACGAGCAGTACTTC. Translating gives CASSEAWEGYEQYF.

The chain joins TRBV6-5 to TRBJ1-6; D call uncertain. The CDR3 sequence is 14 residues long. V lost 6 bases to trimming and J lost 7 bases, with 13 bases between them. The germline gives CDR1 MNHEY, CDR2 SVGAGI. CDR3 residues: CASRPENTNSPLHF. In nucleotides, the CDR3 is TGTGCCAGCAGACCCGAGAATACGAATTCACCCCTCCACTTT.

V gene TRBV28 combines with J gene TRBJ1-2, with D uncertain. V was shortened by 4 bases and J by 0 bases, with 18 bases between the two germline ends. The germline V gene has CDR1 MDHEN and CDR2 SYDVKM. The CDR3 consists of 17 residues. CDR3 residues: CASSSHGARWANYGYTF. The CDR3 DNA reads TGTGCCAGCAGTTCCCACGGCGCCCGGTGGGCTAACTATGGCTACACCTTC.

The chain combines TRBV4-1 with TRBJ2-4; either TRBD1 or TRBD2 may supply D (5 bases each). Germline V gene data show CDR1 as MGHRA and CDR2 as YSYEKL. With 1 base removed from V and 8 bases from J, the gap between germline ends came to 15 bases. The CDR3 loop spans 15 amino acids. The CDR3 DNA reads as TGCGCCAGCAGCCAAGTGGGGACCCTTGGGGACATTCAGTACTTC. The encoded protein is CASSQVGTLGDIQYF.

The chain links TRBV5-1 to TRBJ1-1, with TRBD1 matching 7 bases. CDR3 length equals 16 residues. Germline V CDR1 and CDR2: SGHRS, YFSETQ. V dropped 0 bases and J dropped 4; count of bases not matched to a gene: 9. CDR3 coding DNA: TGCGCCAGCAGCTTGGCCACACAGGGGTCGGGCACTGAAGCTTTCTTT. Translating gives CASSLATQGSGTEAFF.